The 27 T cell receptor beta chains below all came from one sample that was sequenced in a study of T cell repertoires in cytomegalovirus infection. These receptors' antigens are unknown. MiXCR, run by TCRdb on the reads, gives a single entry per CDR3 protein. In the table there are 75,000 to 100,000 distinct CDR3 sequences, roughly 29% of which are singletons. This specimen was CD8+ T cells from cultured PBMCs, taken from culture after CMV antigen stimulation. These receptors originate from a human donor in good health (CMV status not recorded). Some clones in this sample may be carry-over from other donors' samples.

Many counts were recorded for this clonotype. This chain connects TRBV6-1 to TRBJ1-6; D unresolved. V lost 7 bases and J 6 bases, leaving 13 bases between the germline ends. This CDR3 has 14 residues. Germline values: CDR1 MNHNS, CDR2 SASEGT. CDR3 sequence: CASKRTVGNSPLHF. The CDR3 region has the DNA TGTGCCAGCAAAAGAACAGTCGGTAATTCACCCCTCCACTTT.

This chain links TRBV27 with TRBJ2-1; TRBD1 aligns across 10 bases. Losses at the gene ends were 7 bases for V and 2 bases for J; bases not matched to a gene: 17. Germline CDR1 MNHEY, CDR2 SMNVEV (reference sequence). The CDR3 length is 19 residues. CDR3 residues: CASTTWGSGTGVPYNEQFF. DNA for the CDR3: TGTGCCAGCACAACATGGGGCTCCGGGACAGGGGTCCCCTACAATGAGCAGTTCTTC.

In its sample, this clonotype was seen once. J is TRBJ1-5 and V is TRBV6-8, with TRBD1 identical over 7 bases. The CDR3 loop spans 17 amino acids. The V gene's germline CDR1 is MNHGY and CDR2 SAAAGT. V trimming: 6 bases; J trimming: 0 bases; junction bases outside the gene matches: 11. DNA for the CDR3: TGTGCCAGCAGCCCAACGACAGGGACATATAGCAATCAGCCCCAGCATTTT. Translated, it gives CASSPTTGTYSNQPQHF.

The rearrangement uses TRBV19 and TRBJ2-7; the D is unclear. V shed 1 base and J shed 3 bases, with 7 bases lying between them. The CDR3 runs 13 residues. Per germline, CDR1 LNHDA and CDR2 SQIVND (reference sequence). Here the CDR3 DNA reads TGTGCCAGTAGTATAGGGGGTGGCTACGAGCAGTACTTC. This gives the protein CASSIGGGYEQYF.

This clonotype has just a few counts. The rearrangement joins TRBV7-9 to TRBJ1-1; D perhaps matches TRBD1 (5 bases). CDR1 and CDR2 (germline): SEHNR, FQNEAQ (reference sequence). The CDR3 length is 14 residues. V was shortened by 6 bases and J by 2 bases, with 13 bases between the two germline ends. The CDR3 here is CASSWDWGNTEAFF. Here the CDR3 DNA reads TGTGCCAGCAGTTGGGACTGGGGAAACACTGAAGCTTTCTTT. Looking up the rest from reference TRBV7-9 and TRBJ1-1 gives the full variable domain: DTGVSQNPRHKITKRGQNVTFRCDPISEHNRLYWYRQTLGQGPEFLTYFQNEAQLEKSRLLSDRFSAERPKGSFSTLEIQRTEQGDSAMYLCASSWDWGNTEAFFGQGTRLTVV.

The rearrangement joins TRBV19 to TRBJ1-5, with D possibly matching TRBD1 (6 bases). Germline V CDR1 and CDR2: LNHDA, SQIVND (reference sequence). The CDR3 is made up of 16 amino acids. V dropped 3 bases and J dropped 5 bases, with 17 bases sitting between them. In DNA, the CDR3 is TGTGCCAGTAGTATTAGGGACAAGGGACCCCATCAGCCCCAGCATTTT. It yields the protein CASSIRDKGPHQPQHF.

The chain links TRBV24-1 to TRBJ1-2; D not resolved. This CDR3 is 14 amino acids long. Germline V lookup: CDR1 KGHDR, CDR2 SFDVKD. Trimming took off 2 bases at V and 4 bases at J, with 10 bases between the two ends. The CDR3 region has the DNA TGTGCCACCAGTGATTCGGGATTTTCCTATGGCTACACCTTC. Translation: CATSDSGFSYGYTF.

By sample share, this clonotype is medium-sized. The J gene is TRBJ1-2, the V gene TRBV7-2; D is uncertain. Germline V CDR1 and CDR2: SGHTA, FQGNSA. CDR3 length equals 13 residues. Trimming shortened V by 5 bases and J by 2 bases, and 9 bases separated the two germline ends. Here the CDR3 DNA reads TGTGCCAGCAGCCGAGGACCGAACTATGGCTACACCTTC. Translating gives CASSRGPNYGYTF. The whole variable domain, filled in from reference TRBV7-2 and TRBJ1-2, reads GAGVSQSPSNKVTEKGKDVELRCDPISGHTALYWYRQSLGQGLEFLIYFQGNSAPDKSGLPSDRFSAERTGGSVSTLTIQRTQQEDSAVYLCASSRGPNYGYTFGSGTRLTVV.

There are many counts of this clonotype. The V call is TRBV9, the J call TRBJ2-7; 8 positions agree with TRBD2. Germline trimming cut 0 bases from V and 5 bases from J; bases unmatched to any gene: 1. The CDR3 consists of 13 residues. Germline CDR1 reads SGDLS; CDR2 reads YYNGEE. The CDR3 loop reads CASSVGGGHEQYF. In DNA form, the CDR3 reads TGTGCCAGCAGCGTAGGCGGGGGGCACGAGCAGTACTTC.

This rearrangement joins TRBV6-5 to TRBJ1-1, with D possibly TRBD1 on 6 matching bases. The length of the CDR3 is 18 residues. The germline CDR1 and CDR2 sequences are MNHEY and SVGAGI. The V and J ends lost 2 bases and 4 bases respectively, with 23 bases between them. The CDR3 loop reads CASSYPPLLGGRGTEAFF. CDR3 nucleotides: TGTGCCAGCAGTTACCCTCCGTTGTTGGGGGGCAGAGGCACTGAAGCTTTCTTT.

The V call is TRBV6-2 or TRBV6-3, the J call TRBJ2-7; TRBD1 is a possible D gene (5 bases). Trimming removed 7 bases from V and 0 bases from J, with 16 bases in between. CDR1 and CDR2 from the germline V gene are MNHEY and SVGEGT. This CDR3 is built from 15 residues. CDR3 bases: TGTGCCAGCACCTTAGGGGCCTTCACCTCCTACGAGCAGTACTTC. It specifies CASTLGAFTSYEQYF.

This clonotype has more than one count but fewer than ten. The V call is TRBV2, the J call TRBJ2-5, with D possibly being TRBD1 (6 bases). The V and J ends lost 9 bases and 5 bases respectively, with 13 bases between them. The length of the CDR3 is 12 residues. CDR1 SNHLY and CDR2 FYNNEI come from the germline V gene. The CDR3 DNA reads TGTGCCAGTCGGACAGAGTCGGAGACCCAGTACTTC. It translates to CASRTESETQYF.

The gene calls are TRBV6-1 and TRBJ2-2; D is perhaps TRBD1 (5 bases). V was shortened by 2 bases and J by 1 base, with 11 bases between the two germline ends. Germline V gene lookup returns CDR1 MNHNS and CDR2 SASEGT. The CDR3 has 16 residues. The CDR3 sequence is CASSERLGRNTGELFF. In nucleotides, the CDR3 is TGTGCCAGCAGTGAAAGGCTGGGGCGGAACACCGGGGAGCTGTTTTTT.

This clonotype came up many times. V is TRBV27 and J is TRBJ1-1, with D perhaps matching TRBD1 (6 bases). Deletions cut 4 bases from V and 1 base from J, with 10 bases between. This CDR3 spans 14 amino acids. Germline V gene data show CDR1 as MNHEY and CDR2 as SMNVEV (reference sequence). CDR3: CASSSLTGNTEAFF. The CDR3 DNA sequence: TGTGCCAGCAGTTCTCTGACAGGGAACACTGAAGCTTTCTTT.

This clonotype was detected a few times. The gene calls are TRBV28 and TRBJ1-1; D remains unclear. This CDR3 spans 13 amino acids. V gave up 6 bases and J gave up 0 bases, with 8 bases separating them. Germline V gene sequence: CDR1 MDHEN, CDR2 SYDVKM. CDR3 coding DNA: TGTGCCAGCAGACTACTCATGAACACTGAAGCTTTCTTT. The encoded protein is CASRLLMNTEAFF.

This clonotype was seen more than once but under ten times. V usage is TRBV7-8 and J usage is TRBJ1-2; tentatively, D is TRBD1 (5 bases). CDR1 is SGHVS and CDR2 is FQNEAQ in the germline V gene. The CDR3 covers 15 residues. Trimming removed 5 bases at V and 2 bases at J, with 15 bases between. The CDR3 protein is CASSARGVGNYGYTF. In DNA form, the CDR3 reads TGTGCCAGCAGCGCACGGGGGGTAGGGAACTATGGCTACACCTTC.

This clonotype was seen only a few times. CDR3 residues: CASRQADTQYF. CDR3 DNA: TGTGCCAGCAGACAGGCAGATACGCAGTATTTT. J is TRBJ2-3 and V is TRBV28; TRBD1 might be the D (5 bases). Germline V lookup: CDR1 MDHEN, CDR2 SYDVKM. CDR3 length: 11 amino acids. Trimming left V 6 bases short and J 4 bases short, with 5 bases between.

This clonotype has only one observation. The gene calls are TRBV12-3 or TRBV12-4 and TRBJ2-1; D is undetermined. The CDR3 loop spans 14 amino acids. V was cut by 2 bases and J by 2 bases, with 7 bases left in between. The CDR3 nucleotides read TGTGCCAGCAGTTTAAGTACAGCCTACAATGAGCAGTTCTTC. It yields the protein CASSLSTAYNEQFF.

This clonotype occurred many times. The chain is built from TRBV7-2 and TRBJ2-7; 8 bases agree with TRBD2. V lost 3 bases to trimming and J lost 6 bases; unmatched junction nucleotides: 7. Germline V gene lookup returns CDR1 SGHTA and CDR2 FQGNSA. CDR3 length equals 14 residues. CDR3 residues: CASSLGAGALEQYF. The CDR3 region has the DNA TGTGCCAGCAGCTTGGGAGCGGGGGCCCTCGAGCAGTACTTC.

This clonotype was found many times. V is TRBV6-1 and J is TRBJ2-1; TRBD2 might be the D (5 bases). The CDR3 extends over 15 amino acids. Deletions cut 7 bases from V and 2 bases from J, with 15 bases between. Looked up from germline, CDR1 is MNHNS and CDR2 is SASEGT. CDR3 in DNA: TGTGCCAGCATCGGCGGGCAAGCTCCCTACAATGAGCAGTTCTTC. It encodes CASIGGQAPYNEQFF.

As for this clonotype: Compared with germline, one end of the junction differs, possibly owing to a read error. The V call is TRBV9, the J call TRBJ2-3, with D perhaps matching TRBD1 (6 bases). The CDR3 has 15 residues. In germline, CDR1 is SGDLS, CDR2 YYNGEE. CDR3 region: CASSATGPSTDTQNF. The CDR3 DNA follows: TGTGCCAGCAGCGCGACAGGACCGAGCACAGATACGCAGAATTTT.

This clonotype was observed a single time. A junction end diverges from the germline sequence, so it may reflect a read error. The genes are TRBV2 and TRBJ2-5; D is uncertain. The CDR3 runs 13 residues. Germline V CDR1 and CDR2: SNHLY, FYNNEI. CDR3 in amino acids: CASSEHSQETRYF. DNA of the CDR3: TGTGCCAGCAGTGAACACAGTCAAGAGACCCGGTACTTC.

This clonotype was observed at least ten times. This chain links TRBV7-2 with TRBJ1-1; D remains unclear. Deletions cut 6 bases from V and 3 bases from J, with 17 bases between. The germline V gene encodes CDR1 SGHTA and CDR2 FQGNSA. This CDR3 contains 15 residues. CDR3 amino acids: CASSGPFREDTEAFF. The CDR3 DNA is TGTGCCAGCAGTGGCCCGTTTAGGGAAGACACTGAAGCTTTCTTT.

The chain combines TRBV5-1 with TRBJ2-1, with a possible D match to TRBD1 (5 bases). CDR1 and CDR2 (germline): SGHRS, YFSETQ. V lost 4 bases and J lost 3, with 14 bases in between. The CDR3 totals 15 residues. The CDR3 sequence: CASSVWLGRYNEQFF. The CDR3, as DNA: TGCGCCAGCAGCGTTTGGTTGGGGCGCTACAATGAGCAGTTCTTC.

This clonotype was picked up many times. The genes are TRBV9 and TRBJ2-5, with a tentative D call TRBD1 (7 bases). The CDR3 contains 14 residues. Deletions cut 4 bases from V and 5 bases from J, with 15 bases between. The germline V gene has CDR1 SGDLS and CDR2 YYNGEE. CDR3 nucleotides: TGTGCCAGCAGCCTTCAGGGGGGAGTGGAGACCCAGTACTTC. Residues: CASSLQGGVETQYF.

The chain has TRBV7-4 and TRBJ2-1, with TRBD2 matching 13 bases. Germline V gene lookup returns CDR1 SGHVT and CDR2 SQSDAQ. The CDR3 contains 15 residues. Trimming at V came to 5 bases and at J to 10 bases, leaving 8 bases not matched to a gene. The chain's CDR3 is CASSRRTSGGGEQFF. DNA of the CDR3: TGTGCCAGCAGCCGGAGGACTAGCGGGGGTGGAGAGCAGTTCTTC.

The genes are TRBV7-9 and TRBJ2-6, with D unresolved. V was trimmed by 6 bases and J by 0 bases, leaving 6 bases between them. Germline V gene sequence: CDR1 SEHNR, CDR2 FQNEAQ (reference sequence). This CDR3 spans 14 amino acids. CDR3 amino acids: CASRGYSGANVLTF. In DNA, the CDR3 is TGTGCCAGCAGAGGTTACTCTGGGGCCAACGTCCTGACTTTC.